The sequence of this T cell receptor (beta chain) was determined in a study of cytotoxic CD8 clonotypes in ibrutinib-treated CLL. In the study overall: Response samples were taken after a median of about twelve months on treatment, range 6 to 36.

About this clone: Its antigen is undetermined.

Sequenced by immunoSEQ multiplex PCR; TCRdb stores in-frame clones only, minus some. This table has approximately 100,000 clones, under 70% appearing once. Study results and caveats: Clonality increased with ibrutinib response but returned toward baseline at progression. In comparison with age-matched healthy donors, baseline clonality was higher and tracked circulating CD8+ T-cell counts.

The TCR sequence derives from a human donor with chronic lymphocytic leukemia. This specimen was PBMCs, taken after 24 months of ibrutinib treatment.

DNA of the CDR3: TGCACCAGCAGCCAAGTTGCATCCCGGGCCATCTACGAGCAGTACTTC. Protein: CTSSQVASRAIYEQYF. The chain combines TRBV1 with TRBJ2-7. TRBV1 is deemed a pseudogene. The CDR3 runs 16 residues.